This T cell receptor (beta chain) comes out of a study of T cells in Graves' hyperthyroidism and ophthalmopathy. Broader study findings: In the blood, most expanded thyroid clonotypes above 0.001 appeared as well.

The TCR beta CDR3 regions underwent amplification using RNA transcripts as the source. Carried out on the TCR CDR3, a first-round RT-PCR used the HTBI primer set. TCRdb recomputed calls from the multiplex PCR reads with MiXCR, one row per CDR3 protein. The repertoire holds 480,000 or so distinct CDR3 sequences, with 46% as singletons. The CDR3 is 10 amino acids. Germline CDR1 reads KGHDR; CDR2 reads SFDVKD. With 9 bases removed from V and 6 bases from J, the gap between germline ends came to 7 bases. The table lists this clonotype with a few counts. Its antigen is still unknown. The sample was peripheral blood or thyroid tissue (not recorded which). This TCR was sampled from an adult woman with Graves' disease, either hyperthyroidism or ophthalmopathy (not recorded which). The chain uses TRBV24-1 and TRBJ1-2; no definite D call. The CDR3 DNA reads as TGTGCCACCTCGGACGATGGCTACACCTTC. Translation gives CATSDDGYTF.